The 11 T cell receptor beta chains reported below all come from one sample, sequenced in a study of cytomegalovirus exposure and HLA in healthy donors (dated by TCRdb to the late 2010s). Receptor libraries were prepared by the immunoSEQ multiplex PCR assay. TCRdb re-hosts the immuneACCESS table, in-frame sequences only. Its copies lack some clones; in the studies checked, an unresolved V gene accounts for under half of them, and the cause for the rest is not known. This sample lists roughly 120,000 clones; 88% were detected once. The ten largest make up about 6% of the sample. Sequenced: PBMCs. These receptors were taken from a woman aged 18 to 35 in good health and CMV-seropositive.

V and J are TRBV5-4 and TRBJ2-2; 10 bases are shared with TRBD2. The CDR3 is made up of 15 amino acids. From germline, CDR1 is SGHNT and CDR2 YYREEE (reference sequence). Trimming cost V 4 bases and J 2 bases; bases outside gene matches: 2. The CDR3 sequence is CASSRTSGNTGELFF. The CDR3 nucleotides read TGTGCCAGCAGCCGGACTAGCGGTAACACCGGGGAGCTGTTTTTT.

The V and J genes are TRBV6-5 and TRBJ1-1, with D possibly matching TRBD1 (5 bases). The V end lost 9 bases, the J end lost 4 bases, and 18 bases lay between the germline ends. Per the germline V gene, CDR1 is MNHEY and CDR2 is SVGAGI. CDR3 length: 14 residues. For the CDR3, the DNA is TGTGCCAGTCACTCAAGGACACGAGCCACTGAAGCTTTCTTT. It translates to CASHSRTRATEAFF.

The V and J genes are TRBV7-3 and TRBJ1-1; 10 nucleotides align to TRBD1. The CDR3 extends over 16 amino acids. Germline V gene data show CDR1 as SGHTA and CDR2 as FQGTGA. The V gene end was trimmed by 1 base and the J gene end by 4 bases; junction bases not matched to a gene: 6. The CDR3 loop reads CASSLRDRGSGTEAFF. The CDR3 bases are TGTGCCAGCAGCTTAAGGGACAGGGGAAGTGGCACTGAAGCTTTCTTT.

The V call is TRBV5-4, the J call TRBJ2-7, with 10 bases aligning to TRBD1. The length of the CDR3 is 14 residues. Germline V gene sequence: CDR1 SGHNT, CDR2 YYREEE (reference sequence). Unmatched junction bases numbered 1, after V lost 2 bases and J lost 2 bases. Here the CDR3 DNA reads TGTGCCAGCAGCTTCGGGACAGGGGCCTACGAGCAGTACTTC. Translation: CASSFGTGAYEQYF.

The rearrangement uses TRBV11-3 and TRBJ2-5; TRBD1 or TRBD2 may be the D gene (6 bases each). The ends were cut back, 5 bases at V and 3 bases at J, with 13 bases in the middle. This CDR3 is 14 amino acids long. Germline CDR1 is SGHNT and CDR2 is YENEEA. CDR3 coding DNA: TGTGCCAGCAGCGTAGGACAGCGGGAAGAGACCCAGTACTTC. It specifies CASSVGQREETQYF.

V and J are TRBV6-6 and TRBJ1-1, with a weak D call TRBD1 (5 bases). V shed 0 bases and J shed 1 base, with 9 bases lying between them. This CDR3 contains 15 residues. CDR1 and CDR2 (germline): MNHNY, SVGAGI (reference sequence). DNA of the CDR3: TGTGCCAGCAGTTACTCCCAGGGAAGGAACACTGAAGCTTTCTTT. Translation gives CASSYSQGRNTEAFF.

The chain combines TRBV4-2 with TRBJ2-6, with TRBD1 matching 7 bases. The CDR3 runs 18 residues. V lost 2 bases and J lost 0; bases outside the gene matches: 7. From germline, CDR1 is LGHNA and CDR2 YNFKEQ. The CDR3 reads CASSQLGQRGSGANVLTF. The CDR3 DNA follows: TGTGCCAGCAGCCAACTGGGACAGAGGGGCTCTGGGGCCAACGTCCTGACTTTC.

This clone appeared once. This sequence joins TRBV11-2 and TRBJ2-7; D might be TRBD2 (6 bases). The CDR3 extends over 12 amino acids. V was shortened by 4 bases and J by 5 bases, with 9 bases between the two germline ends. Germline CDR1 SGHAT, CDR2 FQNNGV. This chain's CDR3 is CASSSPGDEQYF. CDR3 nucleotide sequence: TGTGCCAGCAGCTCCCCGGGAGACGAGCAGTACTTC.

This chain connects TRBV7-9 to TRBJ2-1; 11 bases map to TRBD1. Germline lookup yields CDR1 SEHNR and CDR2 FQNEAQ (reference sequence). This CDR3 spans 15 amino acids. V gave up 5 bases and J gave up 7 bases; unmatched junction bases: 7. The CDR3 DNA reads as TGTGCCAGCAGCCTGGGACAGGGGGTGAGGAATGAGCAGTTCTTC. As protein: CASSLGQGVRNEQFF.

This rearrangement joins TRBV7-2 to TRBJ2-1, with 8 bases lining up with TRBD2. The junction had 19 bases not matched to a gene; V was cut back by 1 base and J by 8 bases. The germline V gene encodes CDR1 SGHTA and CDR2 FQGNSA. The CDR3 runs 19 residues. Here the CDR3 DNA reads TGTGCCAGCAGCTTAGGGGGAACGGGAGGGCCCCGGGTAAGGGATGAGCAGTTCTTC. It specifies CASSLGGTGGPRVRDEQFF.

The chain has TRBV5-6 and TRBJ1-5, with D possibly matching TRBD1 (5 bases). Germline CDR1 SGHDT, CDR2 YYEEEE. The ends were cut back, 4 bases at V and 7 bases at J, with 21 bases in the middle. The CDR3 is 16 amino acids. CDR3: CASSLLGGEAEQPQHF. The CDR3 bases are TGTGCCAGCAGCCTTCTCGGGGGGGAGGCCGAGCAGCCCCAGCATTTT. The full variable domain, completed using reference TRBV5-6 and TRBJ1-5, is DAGVTQSPTHLIKTRGQQVTLRCSPKSGHDTVSWYQQALGQGPQFIFQYYEEEERQRGNFPDRFSGHQFPNYSSELNVNALLLGDSALYLCASSLLGGEAEQPQHFGDGTRLSIL.